This T cell receptor beta chain was sequenced in a study of PD-1 blockade in classical Hodgkin lymphoma (dated by TCRdb to 2019 to 2021). In the study overall: Nivolumab dosing was 3 mg/kg intravenously every 2 weeks, continuing until either disease progression or unacceptable toxicity. To define a peripheral blood immune signature of response to PD-1 blockade in classical Hodgkin lymphoma, the study combined TCR beta sequencing with CyTOF. What the research found in general, with its limitations: A significant rise by C4D1 was seen in CD4+ but not CD8+ TCR diversity (p=0.0027 vs p=0.16), with the rise being most apparent in complete responders (p=0.02). The study was restricted to a single clinical trial cohort, and the causes of repertoire differences, possibly disease activity or prior therapy, were left undefined. Lower diversity was observed in patients in whom nivolumab was started less than 1 year after ASCT, and these patients were excluded from later analyses so that confounding by immune reconstitution would be avoided. Baseline diversity similar to that of newly diagnosed patients was observed in trial patients achieving complete response, whereas significantly lower diversity was observed in partial responders and progressors. Newly diagnosed patients were reported to have lower baseline TCR diversity than healthy donors, and relapsed/refractory patients were reported to have lower baseline TCR diversity still.

The label giving this sample's time point can be read as: cycle 4 day 1 (C4D1), after more than 5 weeks of nivolumab. Every trial patient had relapsed after autologous stem cell transplantation, and cohorts A, B and C differed in prior brentuximab vedotin exposure. The trial cohort included 50 to 70 patients with relapsed/refractory classical Hodgkin lymphoma, and each patient had a best overall response of complete response, partial response or progressive disease. Single-agent nivolumab was administered to trial patients in the multi-cohort phase II CheckMate 205 trial. Best overall response was determined by an independent review committee according to the 2007 International Working Group response criteria. Trial PBMCs were collected just before the start of nivolumab (C1D1) and during therapy at cycle 2 day 1 and cycle 4 day 1. Peripheral blood was collected in 8 mL Vacutainer Cell Preparation Tubes, from which PBMCs were isolated by centrifugation and then cryopreserved.

Note on this clone: This receptor's antigen is unknown. Per-nucleotide qualities are absent, and no much larger clonotype sits a single base away.

Genomic DNA was isolated using the Qiagen DNeasy kit from unsorted PBMCs as well as from negatively selected CD4+ and CD8+ fractions. TCR beta CDR3 regions were amplified by immunoSEQ multiplex PCR using primers annealing to V and J segments. Amplification bias was minimized using a synthetic immune receptor repertoire, and residual bias was removed computationally after sequencing. The original methods were these. Custom Python scripts were used to quantify repertoire diversity as the Shannon entropy index. Unsorted, CD4+ and CD8+ repertoires were examined separately, except in combined analyses, for which CD4+ and CD8+ sequences were merged in silico. Clonal expansion was defined as at least a 2-fold frequency increase after treatment relative to C1D1, with a pseudocount of 0.5 for undetected baseline clones. Clones with 0 or 1 copy at C1D1 were defined as singleton clones, while clones with 2 or more copies were defined as non-singleton clones. By matching protein sequences in sorted samples from the same patient, clones expanded in unsorted samples were annotated as CD4+, CD8+ or unknown. Wilcoxon tests were applied to paired samples to test diversity changes from C1D1 to C4D1. Here the immuneACCESS table is served through TCRdb, limited to in-frame sequences with V and J called. Missing clones are a known gap in these copies; in checked studies unresolved V genes cover under half, and the rest lacks a known reason. V and J calls and clone size are as listed in that table; D and trimming were resolved from the DNA. The sample table lists more than 85,000 clones, roughly 90% of them with a count of one. About 20% of the sample lies in the top ten.

From its cysteine to its phenylalanine, the CDR3 spans 14 amino acids. The sequence is cut down to CDR3 DNA, 42 bases in frame from base 1. The CDR1 and CDR2 encoded by the germline V gene (reference sequence) are GTSNPN and SVGIG. Trimming at the junction amounts to 0 bases on V and 3 bases on J, and the germline ends lie 9 bases apart. The clonotype originates from a human donor with classical Hodgkin lymphoma. Here the sequenced sample was peripheral blood mononuclear cells (PBMCs), taken before the fourth cycle of nivolumab. Recombination joined TRBV30 with TRBJ2-1; the D segment cannot be called with confidence. The CDR3 region: CAWSVTIDYNEQFF. The nucleotides are TGTGCCTGGAGTGTGACCATCGACTACAATGAGCAGTTCTTC.